The 5 T cell receptor beta chains below come from one sample, sequenced in a study of cytomegalovirus exposure and HLA in healthy donors. This PCR relied on a set of 60 Vbeta primers and 13 Jbeta primers. The assay was immunoSEQ multiplex PCR, and TCRdb's table has in-frame clones only and misses some. The sample has roughly 66,000 clones, 75% to 80% seen once. The source material was PBMCs. The source of these receptors is a man between 18 and 29 years old in good health and CMV-seropositive.

This chain connects TRBV5-1 to TRBJ2-7; a possible D gene is TRBD2 (6 bases). Trimming took 2 bases from V and 2 from J, leaving 11 bases between them. This CDR3 spans 14 amino acids. Germline values: CDR1 SGHRS, CDR2 YFSETQ. The CDR3 loop is CASSFSGTAYEQYF. As DNA, the CDR3 is TGCGCCAGCAGCTTTAGCGGCACCGCCTACGAGCAGTACTTC.

The chain combines TRBV28 with TRBJ1-2; the D gene is possibly TRBD1 (5 bases). With 11 bases removed from V and 2 bases from J, the gap between germline ends came to 9 bases. The germline V gene has CDR1 MDHEN and CDR2 SYDVKM. There are 11 residues in the CDR3. CDR3 sequence reads: CAWGGNYGYTF. Written as DNA, the CDR3 is TGTGCCTGGGGGGGGAACTATGGCTACACCTTC.

CDR3 in DNA: TGTGCCATCAGACGGGACAGGGAGGGAGAGACCCAGTACTTC. It specifies CAIRRDREGETQYF. The chain uses TRBV10-3 and TRBJ2-5; 9 nucleotides match TRBD1. V dropped 6 bases and J dropped 4; count of bases not matched to a gene: 6. Germline-derived CDR1 and CDR2 are ENHRY and SYGVKD. This CDR3 region has 14 residues.

The gene calls are TRBV5-6 and TRBJ2-5; 11 bases line up with TRBD1. The CDR3 sequence is 19 residues long. From germline, CDR1 is SGHDT and CDR2 YYEEEE. V was clipped by 4 bases and J by 4 bases; unmatched bases: 18. The CDR3 DNA is TGTGCCAGCAGCCCGGAGGGTTACGGCTGGACAGGGGGCGGAGAGACCCAGTACTTC. Amino acid sequence: CASSPEGYGWTGGGETQYF.

V usage is TRBV4-1 and J usage is TRBJ1-1, with a weak D call TRBD1 (5 bases). V was trimmed by 6 bases and J by 5 bases, leaving 7 bases between them. The CDR3 contains 11 residues. CDR1 MGHRA and CDR2 YSYEKL come from the germline V gene. The CDR3 loop reads CASRRGTEAFF. CDR3 sequence (DNA): TGCGCCAGCAGACGGGGGACTGAAGCTTTCTTT.